What follows is one TCR beta chain and its context. TCRdb keeps only in-frame clones here, not all; method: immunoSEQ multiplex PCR. The repertoire holds 150,000 to 180,000 clones, with 83% as singletons. This specimen belongs to a study of blood T cell repertoires in COVID-19. Whole-study context: The study drew acute and convalescent COVID-19 samples from the United States, Italy and Spain. T cells, B-cell-depleted T cells, or PBMCs provided the cDNA or gDNA that served as material.

Enrolled during active infection, Seattle patients were then followed longitudinally. This clonotype originated in a woman aged 55 to 70 with COVID-19, enrolled during active disease. The sequencing sample was made of peripheral blood.

The CDR3: CATSRGGQGRDTIYF. In DNA form, the CDR3 reads TGTGCCACCAGCAGAGGTGGGCAGGGCCGAGACACCATATATTTT. The chain joins TRBV15 to TRBJ1-3; TRBD1 might be the D (5 bases). V gave up 1 base and J gave up 8 bases, with 15 bases separating them. This CDR3 spans 15 amino acids. The germline CDR1 and CDR2 sequences are LNHNV and YYDKDF (reference sequence).